The 5 T cell receptor beta chains in this list originate from one sample, sequenced in a study of tumor-infiltrating lymphocytes in primary liver carcinoma. With around 490 ng total RNA as template and a constant-region primer, TCR beta cDNA was made. Three rounds of nested multiplex PCR with slightly modified ARM-PCR produced TCR beta libraries. TRBV1-TRBV30 forward and Cbeta reverse primers drove the first two roughly 10-cycle rounds. TCRdb used MiXCR to reprocess the multiplex PCR reads, holding one entry per CDR3 protein. The repertoire holds around 29,000 distinct CDR3 sequences, with around 66% as singletons. Investigators took RNA and DNA out together from about 21-30 mg of unsorted bulk tissue. Sequenced material: liver tumor tissue from sampling region 3. Subset here: tumor region T3, left-lateral pole. The receptors were sampled from a woman in her twenties or thirties with primary liver carcinoma and hepatitis B virus infection.

As concerns this clonotype: Likely a read error: the CDR3 ends without its conserved phenylalanine or tryptophan. This chain connects TRBV12-5 to TRBJ2-1, with a tentative D call TRBD1 (6 bases). The V end was cut by 10 bases, the J end by 8 bases, with 24 bases between. The germline gives CDR1 LGHNT, CDR2 FRNRAP. This CDR3 comprises 15 residues. CDR3 sequence: CANGTGTTLMDEQFI. The CDR3 nucleotides read TGTGCTAATGGGACCGGGACAACCCTTATGGATGAGCAGTTCATC.

This clonotype was observed once. The V call is TRBV11-2, the J call TRBJ1-3; D gene uncertain. The CDR3 runs to 11 residues. Looked up from germline, CDR1 is SGHAT and CDR2 is FQNNGV. The CDR3 bases are TGTGTTAGCAGCATGGGAAACACCATATATTTT. Its protein product is CVSSMGNTIYF.

This clonotype was observed many times. A much larger clone lies a single base off, so this may be a read error. The chain carries TRBV6-1 and TRBJ1-1, with no clear D. V dropped 10 bases and J dropped 4 bases, with 22 bases sitting between them. This CDR3 spans 15 amino acids. In germline, CDR1 is MNHNS, CDR2 SASEGT. The CDR3 nucleotides are TGTGCCATTACCTTGGAAGGGTTTAGCGGCACTGAAGCTTTCTTT. This sequence encodes CAITLEGFSGTEAFF.

This chain connects TRBV11-2 to TRBJ2-3, with D possibly matching TRBD1 (6 bases). The better agreement between TRBJ1-5 and the DNA end casts doubt on the J call. Germline CDR1 reads SGHAT; CDR2 reads FQNNGV. This CDR3 has 15 amino acids. The chain's CDR3 is CASNPQRGGLDTQHF. The CDR3 region has the DNA TGTGCCAGCAACCCACAGAGGGGGGGCTTAGATACGCAGCATTTT.

In the case of this clonotype: One junction end does not reproduce the germline sequence, and a read error may be involved. Here the CDR3 reads CASRRSSSGSIPYNEHFF. Written as DNA, the CDR3 is TGCGCCAGCAGACGGTCCTCTAGCGGGAGTATACCCTACAATGAGCACTTCTTC. The rearrangement links TRBV5-1 to TRBJ2-1, with TRBD2 matching over 10 bases. The CDR3 has 18 amino acids. Looked up from germline, CDR1 is SGHRS and CDR2 is YFSETQ.